These 6 T cell receptor beta chains were all obtained from the same sample, sequenced in a study of T cell repertoires in aging, cancer and after chemotherapy. Peripheral blood genomic DNA, not sorted cells or RNA, was the template. A mixed TRB-A/B primer pool amplified rearranged TRB by multiplex touch-down PCR. TCRdb fed the multiplex PCR reads into MiXCR, producing one record per CDR3 protein. The data contain about 5,000 distinct CDR3 sequences, around 33% of them singletons. Material: blood. The receptors originated from a human donor with a blood cancer.

J is TRBJ2-2 and V is TRBV24-1; the D gene is possibly TRBD1 (6 bases). Germline CDR1 and CDR2: KGHDR and SFDVKD. V was trimmed by 10 bases and J by 2 bases, leaving 13 bases between them. The CDR3 length is 14 residues. The CDR3 region is CATAGTLNTGELFF. The CDR3 DNA follows: TGTGCCACTGCCGGGACACTAAACACCGGGGAGCTGTTTTTT.

The V call is TRBV6-4, the J call TRBJ1-2; 9 bases are a match to TRBD1. The germline V gene has CDR1 MRHNA and CDR2 SNTAGT. CDR3 length equals 12 residues. V was pared by 5 bases and J by 8 bases, with 3 bases of the junction left unmatched. In DNA, the CDR3 is TGTGCCAGCAGTCCAGGGACAGGGGGCTACACCTTC. It translates to CASSPGTGGYTF.

V is TRBV4-3 and J is TRBJ1-1; TRBD1 aligns across 8 bases. With V trimmed by 4 bases and J by 1 base, 2 bases remained unmatched. Germline V lookup: CDR1 LGHNA, CDR2 YSLEER. This CDR3 region has 14 residues. The CDR3 nucleotides are TGCGCCAGCAGCCGCGGACAGGGGAACACTGAAGCTTTCTTT. Amino acids: CASSRGQGNTEAFF.

The V call is TRBV6-5, the J call TRBJ1-1, with D possibly being TRBD1 (6 bases). This CDR3 contains 15 residues. The V and J ends lost 6 bases and 4 bases respectively, with 18 bases between them. From germline, CDR1 is MNHEY and CDR2 SVGAGI. This CDR3 is CASSYTGIRSTEAFF. CDR3 in DNA: TGTGCCAGCAGCTACACAGGGATTAGAAGCACTGAAGCTTTCTTT.

The rearrangement links TRBV28 to TRBJ2-3, with D uncertain. V lost 4 bases and J lost 0, with 5 bases in between. This CDR3 comprises 13 residues. The germline V gene has CDR1 MDHEN and CDR2 SYDVKM. The CDR3 region is CASSSQSTDTQYF. The CDR3 DNA reads TGTGCCAGCAGTTCGCAGAGCACAGATACGCAGTATTTT.

This chain connects TRBV10-3 to TRBJ1-5; D unclear. V was shortened by 2 bases and J by 6 bases, with 8 bases between the two germline ends. CDR3 length equals 13 residues. The germline V gene has CDR1 ENHRY and CDR2 SYGVKD. The DNA for the CDR3 is TGTGCCATCAGTGAGGAAGGAGGTCAGCCCCAGCATTTT. This codes for CAISEEGGQPQHF.